This T cell receptor beta chain came from a study of blood T cell repertoires in COVID-19. This clone was counted only a few times. Method: immunoSEQ multiplex PCR; TCRdb's copy keeps in-frame clones and lacks some. The repertoire consists of about 68,000 clones, with approximately 86% occurring once and the leading ten covering 5.5% to 7%. J was trimmed by 6 bases and V by 3 bases; bases with no gene match: 13. Germline V gene data show CDR1 as SGHTA and CDR2 as FQGTGA. CDR3 length: 19 residues. The rearrangement links TRBV7-3 to TRBJ2-2; 13 nucleotides agree with TRBD2. This TCR was sampled from an elderly man with COVID-19, enrolled during active disease. Specimen: peripheral blood. The CDR3 is CASSFVLAGGPELAGELFF. CDR3 sequence (DNA): TGTGCCAGCAGCTTTGTACTAGCGGGGGGGCCGGAATTGGCCGGGGAGCTGTTTTTT.